This paragraph reports one TCR beta chain. CDR1 MNHNS and CDR2 SASEGT come from the germline V gene. The CDR3 is made up of 15 amino acids. V lost 10 bases to trimming and J lost 3 bases, with 18 bases between them. Assay used: immunoSEQ multiplex PCR; TCRdb lists only in-frame clones, some missing. The sample contains 380,000 or so clones, 80% to 90% of which appear only once. These data come from a study of blood T cell repertoires in COVID-19. Study background: Nucleic acid was either cDNA or gDNA, and it came from T cells, B-cell-depleted T cells, or PBMCs.

The sequenced sample consisted of peripheral blood. The receptor was derived from a man between 35 and 55 years old with acute or convalescent COVID-19. This chain joins TRBV6-1 and TRBJ2-2; TRBD2 is a possible D gene (5 bases). CDR3 DNA sequence: TGTGCCACCCAAATACGGGGTCGGGACACCGGGGAGCTGTTTTTT. Its protein is CATQIRGRDTGELFF.